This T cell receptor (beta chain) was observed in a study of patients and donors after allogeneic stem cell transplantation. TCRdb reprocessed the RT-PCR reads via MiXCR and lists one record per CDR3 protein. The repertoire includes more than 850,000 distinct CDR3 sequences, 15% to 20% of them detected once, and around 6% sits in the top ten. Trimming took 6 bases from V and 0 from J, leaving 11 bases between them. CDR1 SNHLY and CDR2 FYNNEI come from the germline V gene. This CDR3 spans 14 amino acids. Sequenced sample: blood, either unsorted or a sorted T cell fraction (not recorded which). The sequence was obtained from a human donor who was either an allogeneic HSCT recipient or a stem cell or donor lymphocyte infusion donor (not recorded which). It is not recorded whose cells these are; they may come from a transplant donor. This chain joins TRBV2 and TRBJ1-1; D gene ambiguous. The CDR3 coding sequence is TGTGCCAGCAGCGTCGCGATAATGAACACTGAAGCTTTCTTT. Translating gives CASSVAIMNTEAFF.